This T cell receptor beta chain originates from a study of technical replicates of blood from several donors. The data were produced by immunoSEQ multiplex PCR, yet TCRdb's version contains in-frame clones alone and is incomplete. The sample gives 74,000 or so clones, 95% to 98% of which show up once; roughly 0.33% is in the top ten. The CDR3 sequence is 16 residues long. The TCR sequence derives from a human donor in good health. The sample taken for sequencing was T cells isolated from PBMCs. The chain links TRBV21-1 to TRBJ1-1; TRBD1 reflects the table's D call only, with no check against the DNA. TRBV21-1 corresponds to a pseudogene. Here the CDR3 reads CASSASRVWGSTEAFF. CDR3 nucleotides: TGTGCCAGCAGCGCCAGCAGGGTCTGGGGTAGCACTGAAGCTTTCTTT.